This TCR beta chain is from a study of blood T cell repertoires in COVID-19. Study context: Acute and convalescent COVID-19 specimens originated in the United States, Italy and Spain. Sources were T cells, B-cell-depleted T cells, or PBMCs; the material itself was cDNA or gDNA.

The ends were cut back, 4 bases at V and 1 base at J, with 11 bases in the middle. The CDR3 is 15 residues long. The germline CDR1 and CDR2 sequences are MNHEY and SVGAGI. In the source study's methods: For nucleated cells, counts were estimated from reference gene primer amplification. This table comes from immunoSEQ multiplex PCR, and its TCRdb copy is limited to in-frame clones, with some not included. The DNA gave D and trimming, while V, J and clone size come from that table. The data show around 92,000 clones, 75% to 90% seen once. The TCR sequence derives from a woman older than 75 with active COVID-19. Sequences were obtained from peripheral blood. V usage is TRBV6-5 and J usage is TRBJ1-5; no firm D call. The CDR3 spells CASSLVANSNQPQHF. The CDR3 DNA sequence: TGTGCCAGCAGTTTGGTGGCAAACAGCAATCAGCCCCAGCATTTT.